Below, 5 T cell receptor beta chains from the same sample are listed, as sequenced in a study of vaccination effects on CD4 cells after COVID-19. Produced via immunoSEQ multiplex PCR; TCRdb's table is partial and in-frame only. This sample has 21,000 or so clones, with roughly 74% found just once. ViraFEST used viral peptide pools to expand antigen-specific CD4+ T cells before sequencing. A roughly 11-day culture period preceded the isolation of CD4+ T cells. SARS-CoV-2 infected the person between March and December 2020, as confirmed by PCR. The antigens for these receptors are not known. Sequencing was performed on CD4+ T cells from PBMCs cultured with a peptide pool, taken before COVID-19 vaccination. These TCRs come from a human donor who had a prior SARS-CoV-2 infection.

V and J are TRBV21-1 and TRBJ2-1; TRBD2 is taken as the D call from the table, unchecked against the DNA. TRBV21-1 is a documented pseudogene. This CDR3 comprises 14 residues. The CDR3, as DNA: TGTGCCAGCAGCAAAGCAAGGACTAGCGCAGAGCAGTTCTTC. This codes for CASSKARTSAEQFF.

The chain links TRBV5-1 to TRBJ2-2, with D tentatively TRBD2 (6 bases). CDR3 length: 16 amino acids. Germline V gene data show CDR1 as SGHRS and CDR2 as YFSETQ. The V and J ends lost 0 bases and 1 base respectively, with 10 bases between them. In DNA, the CDR3 is TGCGCCAGCAGCTTGGGAGCGGGCGAGAACACCGGGGAGCTGTTTTTT. Encoded protein: CASSLGAGENTGELFF. The full variable domain, with the rest looked up from reference TRBV5-1 and TRBJ2-2, is KAGVTQTPRYLIKTRGQQVTLSCSPISGHRSVSWYQQTPGQGLQFLFEYFSETQRNKGNFPGRFSGRQFSNSRSEMNVSTLELGDSALYLCASSLGAGENTGELFFGEGSRLTVL.

V and J are TRBV12-2 and TRBJ2-7; the D call TRBD2 from the table was never checked on the DNA. TRBV12-2 is a listed pseudogene. The CDR3 has 15 residues. CDR3 residues: CASRELGGSPYEQYF. The CDR3 DNA follows: TGTGCAAGTCGCGAGCTGGGAGGTTCCCCCTACGAGCAGTACTTC.

A single count supports this clone. The rearrangement uses TRBV7-2 and TRBJ1-5; D is ambiguous. Germline V CDR1 and CDR2: SGHTA, FQGNSA. Trimming removed 5 bases from V and 7 bases from J, with 12 bases in between. The CDR3 has 13 residues. This CDR3 reads CASSVVSWQPQHF. DNA of the CDR3: TGTGCCAGCAGCGTGGTTTCCTGGCAGCCCCAGCATTTT.

V usage is TRBV5-1 and J usage is TRBJ2-2; TRBD2 might be the D (7 bases). Germline-derived CDR1 and CDR2 are SGHRS and YFSETQ. The CDR3 is made up of 16 amino acids. V was cut by 4 bases and J by 0 bases, with 13 bases left in between. The CDR3 protein is CASSRGASPNTGELFF. CDR3 nucleotides: TGCGCCAGCAGCCGGGGGGCCTCCCCGAACACCGGGGAGCTGTTTTTT.